These 17 T cell receptor beta chains came from one sample sequenced in a study of cytomegalovirus exposure and HLA in healthy donors. It was with 60 Vbeta and 13 Jbeta primers that the PCR ran. Produced via immunoSEQ multiplex PCR; TCRdb's table is partial and in-frame only. Its clone listing holds 55,000 to 85,000 clones. Material for sequencing was PBMCs. Receptors originate from a female donor in good health and CMV-seropositive.

This rearrangement joins TRBV5-4 to TRBJ2-2, with 7 bases aligning to TRBD1. The length of the CDR3 is 16 residues. With 3 bases clipped from V and 0 bases from J, the junction kept 5 bases outside the gene matches. Germline V gives CDR1 SGHNT, CDR2 YYREEE (reference sequence). The CDR3 DNA sequence: TGTGCCAGCAGCTCAGTAGGGGGCACGAACACCGGGGAGCTGTTTTTT. This sequence encodes CASSSVGGTNTGELFF.

The chain has TRBV28 and TRBJ2-4, with a tentative D call TRBD2 (6 bases). Germline CDR1 and CDR2: MDHEN and SYDVKM. The CDR3 is made up of 14 amino acids. Between the trimmed V and J ends, which lost 2 bases and 6 bases, there was a span of 11 bases. The CDR3 DNA reads as TGTGCCAGCAGTTTAGGGCAGGAGGGAAACATTCAGTACTTC. This codes for CASSLGQEGNIQYF.

CDR3 residues: CASSQSGVSDTQYF. As DNA, the CDR3 is TGCGCCAGCAGCCAGTCGGGAGTCTCAGATACGCAGTATTTT. The rearrangement joins TRBV4-1 to TRBJ2-3; the D gene is possibly TRBD2 (6 bases). Germline values: CDR1 MGHRA, CDR2 YSYEKL. Trimming took 3 bases from V and 4 from J, leaving 11 bases between them. This CDR3 spans 14 amino acids.

About this clone itself: Other DNA sequences in the sample encode the same CDR3. The rearrangement links TRBV18 to TRBJ2-2, with TRBD1 matching 7 bases. The V segment lost 3 bases and the J segment 0 bases; nucleotides outside the gene matches: 7. Per germline, CDR1 KGHSH and CDR2 LQKENI. The CDR3 has 17 amino acids. This CDR3 reads CASSPPRQGTNTGELFF. CDR3 DNA: TGTGCCAGCTCACCGCCCCGACAGGGAACGAACACCGGGGAGCTGTTTTTT.

The chain uses TRBV6-5 and TRBJ1-1; D unresolved. This CDR3 contains 13 residues. Germline V gene sequence: CDR1 MNHEY, CDR2 SVGAGI. With 4 bases removed from V and 3 bases from J, the gap between germline ends came to 9 bases. CDR3 DNA sequence: TGTGCCAGCAGTTTAACCGGGGACACTGAAGCTTTCTTT. Amino acids: CASSLTGDTEAFF.

The V gene is TRBV30, the J gene TRBJ1-1; D may be TRBD1 (5 bases). The CDR3 consists of 12 residues. Germline V gene lookup returns CDR1 GTSNPN and CDR2 SVGIG (reference sequence). V was cut by 4 bases and J by 6 bases, with 12 bases left in between. CDR3 sequence (DNA): TGTGCCTGGACCCCACCCAGGGCTGAAGCTTTCTTT. Translated: CAWTPPRAEAFF.

This chain joins TRBV28 and TRBJ2-6; TRBD1 agrees at 9 bases. Losses at the gene ends were 11 bases for V and 1 base for J; bases not matched to a gene: 9. CDR1 and CDR2 from the germline V gene are MDHEN and SYDVKM. The CDR3 contains 16 residues. The CDR3 loop reads CAVQQGANSGANVLTF. CDR3 DNA: TGTGCCGTCCAACAGGGGGCTAATTCTGGGGCCAACGTCCTGACTTTC.

V usage is TRBV4-3 and J usage is TRBJ2-2; 7 bases are shared with TRBD2. The length of the CDR3 is 18 residues. V gave up 2 bases and J gave up 7 bases; unmatched junction bases: 16. The germline gives CDR1 LGHNA, CDR2 YSLEER. CDR3 residues: CASSQLELLGGSGGELFF. CDR3 DNA: TGCGCCAGCAGCCAATTGGAGCTTTTGGGGGGGTCGGGCGGGGAGCTGTTTTTT.

The J gene is TRBJ2-1, the V gene TRBV4-3; a possible D gene is TRBD2 (6 bases). The V end lost 0 bases, the J end lost 7 bases, and 13 bases lay between the germline ends. Germline-derived CDR1 and CDR2 are LGHNA and YSLEER. The length of the CDR3 is 15 residues. For the CDR3, the DNA is TGCGCCAGCAGCCAAGATTTTCGCCTAGCGAATGAGCAGTTCTTC. This sequence encodes CASSQDFRLANEQFF.

Here the CDR3 reads CATERNRVVATEAFF. The CDR3 nucleotides read TGTGCCACCGAACGTAACAGGGTCGTGGCCACTGAAGCTTTCTTT. V is TRBV6-5 and J is TRBJ1-1, with D perhaps TRBD1 (6 bases). Trimming shortened V by 10 bases and J by 4 bases, and 22 bases separated the two germline ends. The CDR3 contains 15 residues. Germline CDR1 reads MNHEY; CDR2 reads SVGAGI.

The rearrangement links TRBV10-3 to TRBJ2-2; D not resolved. Germline V gene data show CDR1 as ENHRY and CDR2 as SYGVKD. Trimming removed 4 bases at V and 3 bases at J, with 9 bases between. The CDR3 runs 14 residues. The CDR3 DNA reads as TGTGCCATCAGTGTTAACGGTTACACCGGGGAGCTGTTTTTT. Translating it yields CAISVNGYTGELFF.

The chain has TRBV7-2 and TRBJ2-3; D remains unclear. The CDR3 contains 12 residues. Germline CDR1 and CDR2: SGHTA and FQGNSA. V lost 1 base to trimming and J lost 4 bases, with 3 bases between them. The chain's CDR3 is CASSLGADTQYF. As DNA, the CDR3 is TGTGCCAGCAGCTTAGGCGCAGATACGCAGTATTTT.

J is TRBJ1-1 and V is TRBV6-5; 7 bases align to TRBD1. Per the germline V gene, CDR1 is MNHEY and CDR2 is SVGAGI. The CDR3 covers 14 residues. Trimming at V came to 2 bases and at J to 4 bases, leaving 4 bases not matched to a gene. The CDR3 bases are TGTGCCAGCAGTTACACAGGGGTGGGCACTGAAGCTTTCTTT. As protein: CASSYTGVGTEAFF.

V is TRBV14 and J is TRBJ2-7, with a tentative D call TRBD1 (6 bases). CDR1 is SGHDN, CDR2 FVKESK, per germline. V was pared by 3 bases and J by 2 bases, with 14 bases between. The CDR3 loop spans 15 amino acids. The CDR3 loop is CASSHTTGRAYEQYF. Here the CDR3 DNA reads TGTGCCAGCAGCCATACGACAGGCAGGGCCTACGAGCAGTACTTC.

The gene calls are TRBV7-3 and TRBJ2-7, with 16 bases that match TRBD2. Trimming took 6 bases from V and 7 from J; bases not matched to a gene: 3. This CDR3 comprises 14 residues. CDR1 and CDR2 from the germline V gene are SGHTA and FQGTGA. CDR3 nucleotides: TGTGCCAGCAGTTTGGGACTAGCGGGAGGGGAGCAGTACTTC. This sequence encodes CASSLGLAGGEQYF.

The J gene is TRBJ1-1, the V gene TRBV18; the D gene is possibly TRBD1 (5 bases). The V end lost 3 bases, the J end lost 1 base, and 12 bases lay between the germline ends. The CDR3 totals 15 residues. CDR1 and CDR2 (germline): KGHSH, LQKENI. As DNA, the CDR3 is TGTGCCAGCTCACCTTCGGGGGACCCGAACACTGAAGCTTTCTTT. Protein product: CASSPSGDPNTEAFF.

The rearrangement uses TRBV5-1 and TRBJ2-5; TRBD1 agrees at 9 bases. Germline lookup yields CDR1 SGHRS and CDR2 YFSETQ. The CDR3 totals 15 residues. Germline trimming cut 4 bases from V and 3 bases from J; bases unmatched to any gene: 7. The CDR3 reads CASSPGTGLEETQYF. CDR3 nucleotides: TGCGCCAGCAGCCCAGGGACAGGGTTGGAAGAGACCCAGTACTTC.